This T cell receptor (beta chain) was captured in a study of cytomegalovirus exposure and HLA in healthy donors. Both 60 Vbeta primers and 13 Jbeta primers went into the PCR. The table came from immunoSEQ multiplex PCR; TCRdb's copy has only in-frame clones and leaves some out. The sample includes around 140,000 clones, about three quarters of them seen just once. V was clipped by 5 bases and J by 6 bases, with 17 bases between them. In germline, CDR1 is SEHNR, CDR2 FQNEAQ (reference sequence). The CDR3 runs to 15 residues. Material for sequencing was PBMCs. V and J are TRBV7-9 and TRBJ2-1, with a possible D match to TRBD2 (6 bases). This sequence was found in a man in his forties in good health and CMV-seronegative. The CDR3 bases are TGTGCCAGCAGCCCGACGGACTATCTTCGCAATGAGCAGTTCTTC. It yields the protein CASSPTDYLRNEQFF.